This TCR beta chain was identified in a study of blood T cell repertoires in COVID-19. At the level of the study: From the United States, Italy and Spain came samples of acute and convalescent COVID-19. PBMCs, B-cell-depleted T cells, or T cells were the source of the cDNA or gDNA that made up the material.

Participants spanned ages about 18 to 100 years and resided in 20 to 30 US areas. Assignment of participants to cohorts was predicated upon participant-reported clinical history. The data were produced by immunoSEQ multiplex PCR, yet TCRdb's version contains in-frame clones alone and is incomplete. The sample yields 230,000 or so clones, 88% seen once. This clone has just a few counts. Input material: PBMCs or T cells enriched from blood (not recorded which). This clonotype was obtained from a woman aged 50 to 60 with acute COVID-19.

The CDR3 nucleotides read TGTGCCAGCAGCCCCCTTCTAGCGGGAGGGCCGGGCACCGGGGAGCTGTTTTTT. As protein: CASSPLLAGGPGTGELFF. V usage is TRBV27 and J usage is TRBJ2-2, with 12 bases that match TRBD2. Germline lookup yields CDR1 MNHEY and CDR2 SMNVEV (reference sequence). V was pared by 6 bases and J by 4 bases, with 12 bases of the junction left unmatched. The CDR3 contains 18 residues.